One sample yielded the 30 T cell receptor beta chains listed below, sequenced in a study of blood T cells in healthy people across ages. The use of a sample-barcoded 5' primer and a J-beta primer mix characterized a second PCR of roughly 6 to 11 cycles. TCRdb reprocessed the 5' RACE reads via MiXCR and lists one record per CDR3 protein. Seen here are some 930,000 distinct CDR3 sequences, 25% to 35% observed once, and the top ten hold about 10%. This same sample was also taken into another study, of T cells of mothers and their children.

Sequencing was carried out using blood. Source of these receptors: a woman aged 40 to 55 in good health.

This clonotype was counted a few times. The chain carries TRBV12-3 or TRBV12-4 and TRBJ1-1; D might be TRBD1 (5 bases). The V gene lost 7 bases and the J gene lost 5 bases, with 20 bases spanning the gap. This CDR3 comprises 15 residues. The DNA of the CDR3 is TGTGCCAGCACTTACAGCCAGGGATTTGGGACTGAAGCTTTCTTT. Encoded protein: CASTYSQGFGTEAFF.

V is TRBV5-1 and J is TRBJ2-5; D tentatively fits TRBD1 or TRBD2 (5 bases each). Germline CDR1 is SGHRS and CDR2 is YFSETQ. V was clipped by 0 bases and J by 3 bases, with 15 bases between them. The CDR3 is 16 amino acids. Here the CDR3 reads CASSLGGTGPEETQYF. In nucleotides, the CDR3 is TGCGCCAGCAGCTTGGGAGGGACGGGTCCGGAAGAGACCCAGTACTTC. Filled out from reference TRBV5-1 and TRBJ2-5, the complete variable domain reads KAGVTQTPRYLIKTRGQQVTLSCSPISGHRSVSWYQQTPGQGLQFLFEYFSETQRNKGNFPGRFSGRQFSNSRSEMNVSTLELGDSALYLCASSLGGTGPEETQYFGPGTRLLVL.

This clonotype was detected a few times. This chain joins TRBV7-8 and TRBJ1-5; 12 nucleotides align to TRBD1. V lost 4 bases to trimming and J lost 1 base; unmatched junction nucleotides: 8. CDR1 and CDR2 (germline): SGHVS, FQNEAQ. The CDR3 loop spans 18 amino acids. The CDR3 here is CASSSRWDRGPSNQPQHF. CDR3 sequence (DNA): TGTGCCAGCAGCTCCCGCTGGGACAGGGGGCCAAGCAATCAGCCCCAGCATTTT.

This clonotype was observed at least ten times. The rearrangement links TRBV25-1 to TRBJ2-7; possibly TRBD1 or TRBD2 for D (5 bases each). The germline V and J ends were trimmed by 7 bases and 0 bases, with 16 bases remaining between them. The CDR3 contains 15 residues. The germline CDR1 and CDR2 sequences are MGHDK and SYGVNS. CDR3 protein: CASTEGAGSSYEQYF. As DNA, the CDR3 is TGTGCCAGCACCGAGGGAGCAGGGAGCTCCTACGAGCAGTACTTC.

In this sample, this clonotype turned up a few times. The rearrangement uses TRBV5-8 and TRBJ2-7; a possible D gene is TRBD2 (6 bases). V was cut by 4 bases and J by 0 bases, with 17 bases left in between. In germline, CDR1 is SGHTS, CDR2 YDEGEE. This CDR3 region has 16 residues. CDR3 DNA sequence: TGTGCCAGCAGCAGCGGGCCCAGGGTGAACTCCTACGAGCAGTACTTC. Translated, it gives CASSSGPRVNSYEQYF.

The V and J genes are TRBV7-4 and TRBJ2-4; D gene unclear. The germline CDR1 and CDR2 sequences are SGHVT and SQSDAQ. This CDR3 is 17 amino acids long. Trimming left V 8 bases short and J 1 base short, with 21 bases between. CDR3 in amino acids: CASVGPTVTRAKNIQYF. The CDR3 DNA reads as TGTGCCAGCGTAGGTCCGACCGTCACGAGGGCCAAAAACATTCAGTACTTC.

This clonotype was detected a few times. The J gene is TRBJ1-2, the V gene TRBV5-1; 7 bases align to TRBD1. Germline V gene data show CDR1 as SGHRS and CDR2 as YFSETQ. V was pared by 4 bases and J by 6 bases, with 6 bases of the junction left unmatched. CDR3 length: 13 residues. The CDR3 is CASSETGRDGYTF. CDR3 DNA sequence: TGCGCCAGCAGCGAGACAGGGAGGGATGGCTACACCTTC.

The chain carries TRBV7-6 and TRBJ2-1, with 11 bases identical to TRBD2. Germline trimming cut 8 bases from V and 9 bases from J; bases unmatched to any gene: 12. The CDR3 covers 15 residues. The V gene's germline CDR1 is SGHVS and CDR2 FNYEAQ. The CDR3 DNA is TGTGCCAGCGGGACCTTAGCGGGGGGGCGTGTTGAGCAGTTCTTC. It encodes CASGTLAGGRVEQFF. The full variable domain, completed using reference TRBV7-6 and TRBJ2-1, is GAGVSQSPRYKVTKRGQDVALRCDPISGHVSLYWYRQALGQGPEFLTYFNYEAQQDKSGLPNDRFSAERPEGSISTLTIQRTEQRDSAMYRCASGTLAGGRVEQFFGPGTRLTVL.

With respect to this clonotype: A read error is possible here, since a much larger clone lies one base away. The chain joins TRBV24-1 to TRBJ2-1; TRBD1 matches at 10 bases. CDR3 length equals 15 residues. Germline V CDR1 and CDR2: KGHDR, SFDVKD. CDR3 sequence (DNA): TGTGCCACCAGTGATTGGGACAGGGGAGTGGAAGAGCAGGACTTC. This translates into CATSDWDRGVEEQDF.

This clonotype came up a few times. The chain couples TRBV6-1 to TRBJ1-5; D remains unclear. V was clipped by 1 base and J by 4 bases, with 11 bases between them. Germline-derived CDR1 and CDR2 are MNHNS and SASEGT. The CDR3 covers 15 residues. DNA for the CDR3: TGTGCCAGCAGTGAAGGGACCATAAGGAATCAGCCCCAGCATTTT. It codes for CASSEGTIRNQPQHF.

Note on this clonotype: A much larger clonotype is one base distant, so this may be a read error. The V call is TRBV11-2, the J call TRBJ2-5; 16 nucleotides match TRBD2. The germline V gene has CDR1 SGHAT and CDR2 FQNNGV. The CDR3 has 17 residues. The trim removed 5 bases at V and 2 bases at J, leaving 5 bases unmatched. Here the CDR3 DNA reads TGTGCCAGCAGCAAGGGGACTAGCGGGGGGGGACAAGAGACCCAGTACTTC. Its translation is CASSKGTSGGGQETQYF.

V gene TRBV25-1 combines with J gene TRBJ2-7; the match to TRBD1 covers 8 bases. The junction had 4 bases not matched to a gene; V was cut back by 3 bases and J by 3 bases. Germline assignment: CDR1 MGHDK and CDR2 SYGVNS. The CDR3 has 14 amino acids. This CDR3 is CASSETGAVYEQYF. The CDR3 DNA follows: TGTGCCAGCAGTGAGACAGGGGCCGTCTACGAGCAGTACTTC.

V and J are TRBV9 and TRBJ1-4; perhaps TRBD1 as D (6 bases). There are 15 residues in the CDR3. Germline lookup yields CDR1 SGDLS and CDR2 YYNGEE. Trimming pared 4 bases from V and 0 bases from J, leaving 10 bases between. The CDR3 DNA sequence: TGTGCCAGCAGCTATACAGGGACAACTAATGAAAAACTGTTTTTT. Protein: CASSYTGTTNEKLFF.

The V gene is TRBV18, the J gene TRBJ2-5, with TRBD1 as a possible D gene (5 bases). V lost 2 bases and J lost 2, with 12 bases in between. Germline CDR1 KGHSH, CDR2 LQKENI. CDR3 length equals 15 residues. DNA of the CDR3: TGTGCCAGCTCACCAACACAGGCGTTACAAGAGACCCAGTACTTC. It specifies CASSPTQALQETQYF.

The rearrangement uses TRBV29-1 and TRBJ2-1, with 8 bases matching TRBD1. The germline gives CDR1 SQVTM, CDR2 ANQGSEA. V was clipped by 7 bases and J by 8 bases; unmatched bases: 10. The CDR3 loop spans 13 amino acids. DNA for the CDR3: TGCAGCGCACTGACAGGGGAGGTCGATGAGCAGTTCTTC. As protein: CSALTGEVDEQFF.

A remark on this clonotype: A read error is possible here, since a much larger clone lies one base away. The chain combines TRBV4-3 with TRBJ2-1; 9 positions match TRBD2. Germline CDR1 is LGHNA and CDR2 is YSLEER. The CDR3 runs 16 residues. The V gene end was trimmed by 7 bases and the J gene end by 8 bases; junction bases not matched to a gene: 15. This CDR3 is CASKLSGTSTYDEQFF. The DNA of the CDR3 is TGCGCCAGCAAGTTATCCGGGACTAGCACTTACGATGAGCAGTTCTTC.

This clonotype was seen ten or more times. The chain combines TRBV7-9 with TRBJ1-2; possibly TRBD1 for D (6 bases). Germline V gene data show CDR1 as SEHNR and CDR2 as FQNEAQ (reference sequence). V was cut by 7 bases and J by 6 bases, with 18 bases left in between. The CDR3 is made up of 14 amino acids. The CDR3, as DNA: TGTGCCAGCATCAAGACAGGTCTAGAGAATGGCTACACCTTC. This translates into CASIKTGLENGYTF.

At least ten counts were recorded for this clonotype. The rearrangement links TRBV7-9 to TRBJ2-7; 9 nucleotides agree with TRBD1. The CDR3 loop spans 15 amino acids. Germline loops: CDR1 SEHNR, CDR2 FQNEAQ (reference sequence). V was clipped by 5 bases and J by 4 bases; unmatched bases: 9. CDR3 residues: CASSPIGTGTYEQYF. The DNA of the CDR3 is TGTGCCAGCAGCCCAATCGGGACAGGGACATACGAGCAGTACTTC.

V usage is TRBV28 and J usage is TRBJ1-6; D gene uncertain. V was trimmed by 11 bases and J by 2 bases, leaving 19 bases between them. The V gene's germline CDR1 is MDHEN and CDR2 SYDVKM. The CDR3 contains 16 residues. The CDR3, as DNA: TGTGCCGCCTCTGGAGGGTCTTCCCCCTATAATTCACCCCTCCACTTT. As protein: CAASGGSSPYNSPLHF.

The table lists this clonotype with many counts. CDR3 in amino acids: CASSLAPGGGEQYF. Here the CDR3 DNA reads TGTGCCAGCAGCTTAGCGCCGGGGGGCGGCGAGCAGTACTTC. The V call is TRBV7-2, the J call TRBJ2-7; perhaps TRBD2 as D (7 bases). The CDR3 is made up of 14 amino acids. Per germline, CDR1 SGHTA and CDR2 FQGNSA. V dropped 0 bases and J dropped 6 bases, with 12 bases sitting between them. Complete variable domain (other parts from reference TRBV7-2 and TRBJ2-7): GAGVSQSPSNKVTEKGKDVELRCDPISGHTALYWYRQSLGQGLEFLIYFQGNSAPDKSGLPSDRFSAERTGGSVSTLTIQRTQQEDSAVYLCASSLAPGGGEQYFGPGTRLTVT.

This clonotype was found a few times. The chain's CDR3 is CASAPGQSYEQYF. Written as DNA, the CDR3 is TGTGCCAGCGCTCCGGGACAGTCCTACGAGCAGTACTTC. The chain combines TRBV28 with TRBJ2-7; 7 bases match TRBD1. V shed 8 bases, J shed 1 base, and the junction held 5 bases outside the gene matches. The germline V gene encodes CDR1 MDHEN and CDR2 SYDVKM. CDR3 length equals 13 residues.

This clonotype was recorded at least ten times. The CDR3 nucleotides read TGTGCCAGCAGTTTAAGCGGGGAAGTCAACTATGGCTACACCTTC. It yields the protein CASSLSGEVNYGYTF. This chain uses TRBV12-3 or TRBV12-4 with TRBJ1-2; D is undetermined. The length of the CDR3 is 15 residues. V lost 2 bases to trimming and J lost 2 bases, with 12 bases between them.

This clonotype has a handful of counts. The chain couples TRBV20-1 to TRBJ2-5, with 11 positions matching TRBD2. The CDR3 contains 15 residues. The germline gives CDR1 DFQATT, CDR2 SNEGSKA (reference sequence). Germline trimming cut 5 bases from V and 5 bases from J; bases unmatched to any gene: 10. For the CDR3, the DNA is TGCAGTGCTCGAATGGGACTAGCGGTACAGGAGACCCAGTACTTC. This encodes CSARMGLAVQETQYF.

This chain joins TRBV12-3 or TRBV12-4 and TRBJ1-5; D not certain. CDR3 length: 15 residues. V was cut by 5 bases and J by 0 bases, with 11 bases left in between. This CDR3 reads CASSITVYSNQPQHF. The CDR3 region has the DNA TGTGCCAGCAGTATAACAGTCTATAGCAATCAGCCCCAGCATTTT.

The gene calls are TRBV4-3 and TRBJ2-7; TRBD2 aligns across 9 bases. Germline V gene data show CDR1 as LGHNA and CDR2 as YSLEER. This CDR3 spans 15 amino acids. V trimming: 1 base; J trimming: 2 bases; junction bases outside the gene matches: 3. In nucleotides, the CDR3 is TGCGCCAGCAGCCAAGTCGGCGGGGGGGCCTACGAGCAGTACTTC. Protein product: CASSQVGGGAYEQYF.

This clonotype was detected only a few times. The gene calls are TRBV7-8 and TRBJ2-7; maybe TRBD1 (6 bases). Germline-derived CDR1 and CDR2 are SGHVS and FQNEAQ. The CDR3 length is 14 residues. The V end was cut by 4 bases, the J end by 7 bases, with 17 bases between. The CDR3: CASSSLSGTKEQYF. CDR3 DNA: TGTGCCAGCAGCTCCCTGTCGGGGACAAAAGAGCAGTACTTC.

In regard to this clonotype: Given a much more abundant clone one base away, this may be a read error. V gene TRBV10-3 combines with J gene TRBJ2-5; TRBD2 matches at 13 bases. The J call is uncertain, as TRBJ2-7 better fits the DNA end. The CDR3 extends over 15 amino acids. Germline CDR1 reads ENHRY; CDR2 reads SYGVKD. In nucleotides, the CDR3 is TGTGCCACGTGCCAGACTAGCGGGGGGTCTTACGAGCAGTACTTC. Its protein is CATCQTSGGSYEQYF.

To note about this clonotype: This may come from a read error, since a much larger clone is one base off. J is TRBJ2-4 and V is TRBV28; D possibly uses TRBD1 or TRBD2 (5 bases each). The germline gives CDR1 MDHEN, CDR2 SYDVKM. The CDR3 extends over 16 amino acids. The CDR3 bases are TGTGCCAGCAGCACCACCTTTTTTGGGACCCCCCGCGAGCAGAACTTC. It encodes CASSTTFFGTPREQNF.

As concerns this clonotype: This may be a read error: a much more frequent sequence differs by one nucleotide. The chain couples TRBV9 to TRBJ2-7, with 9 nucleotides matching TRBD1. The CDR3 totals 16 residues. The junction had 10 bases not matched to a gene; V was cut back by 3 bases and J by 3 bases. Germline CDR1 and CDR2: SGDLS and YYNGEE. The CDR3 here is CASSAGTGSRFYEQYF. CDR3 bases: TGTGCCAGCAGCGCTGGGACAGGGAGCCGATTCTACGAGCAGTACTTC.

This clonotype has ten or more counts. The chain recombines TRBV6-2 or TRBV6-3 with TRBJ2-7; D unclear. Trimming removed 9 bases from V and 2 bases from J, with 23 bases in between. From germline, CDR1 is MNHEY and CDR2 SVGEGT. The length of the CDR3 is 16 residues. The CDR3 nucleotides read TGTGCCAGAGAGTTTTCACCTCCGACCCTCCCCTACGAGCAGTACTTC. The encoded protein is CAREFSPPTLPYEQYF.